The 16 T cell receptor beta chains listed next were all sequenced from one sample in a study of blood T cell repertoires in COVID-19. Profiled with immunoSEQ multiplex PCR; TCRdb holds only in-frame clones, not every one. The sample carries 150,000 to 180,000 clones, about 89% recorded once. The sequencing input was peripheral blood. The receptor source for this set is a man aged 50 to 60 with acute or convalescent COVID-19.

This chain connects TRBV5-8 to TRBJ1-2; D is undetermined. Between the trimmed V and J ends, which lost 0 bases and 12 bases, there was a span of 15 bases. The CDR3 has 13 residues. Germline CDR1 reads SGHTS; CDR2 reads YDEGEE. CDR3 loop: CASSLALLSTNTF. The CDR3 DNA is TGTGCCAGCAGCTTGGCCCTTCTATCGACTAACACCTTC.

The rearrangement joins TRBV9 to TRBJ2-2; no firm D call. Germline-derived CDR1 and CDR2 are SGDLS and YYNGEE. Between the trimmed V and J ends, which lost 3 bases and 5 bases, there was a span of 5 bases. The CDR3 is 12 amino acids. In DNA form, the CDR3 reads TGTGCCAGCAGCGGCGATACCGGGGAGCTGTTTTTT. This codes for CASSGDTGELFF.

The DNA of the CDR3 is TGTGCCAGCAGTCGAGGGGGCACCGGGGCCAACGTCCTGACTTTC. Translated, it gives CASSRGGTGANVLTF. This chain links TRBV28 with TRBJ2-6, with 7 bases fitting TRBD1. The CDR3 length is 15 residues. With 5 bases clipped from V and 4 bases from J, the junction kept 5 bases outside the gene matches. The germline gives CDR1 MDHEN, CDR2 SYDVKM.

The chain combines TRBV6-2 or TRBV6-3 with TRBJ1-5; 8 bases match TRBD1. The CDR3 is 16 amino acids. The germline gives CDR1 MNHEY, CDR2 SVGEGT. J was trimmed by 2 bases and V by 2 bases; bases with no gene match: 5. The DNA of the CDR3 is TGTGCCAGCAGTTACGCAGGGGGCTCGGGCAATCAGCCCCAGCATTTT. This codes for CASSYAGGSGNQPQHF.

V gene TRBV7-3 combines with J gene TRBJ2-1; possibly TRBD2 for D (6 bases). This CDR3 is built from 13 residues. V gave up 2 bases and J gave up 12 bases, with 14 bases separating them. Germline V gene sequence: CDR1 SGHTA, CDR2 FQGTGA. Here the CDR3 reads CASSLGTGDVQFF. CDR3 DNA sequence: TGTGCCAGCAGCTTAGGGACGGGGGACGTGCAGTTCTTC.

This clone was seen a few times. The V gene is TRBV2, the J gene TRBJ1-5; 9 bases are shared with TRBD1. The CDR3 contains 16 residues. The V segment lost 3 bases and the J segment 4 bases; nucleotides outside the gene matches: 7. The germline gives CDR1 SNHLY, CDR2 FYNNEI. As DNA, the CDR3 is TGTGCCAGCAGTGAGAATAGCGGGACAGGGAATCAGCCCCAGCATTTT. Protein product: CASSENSGTGNQPQHF.

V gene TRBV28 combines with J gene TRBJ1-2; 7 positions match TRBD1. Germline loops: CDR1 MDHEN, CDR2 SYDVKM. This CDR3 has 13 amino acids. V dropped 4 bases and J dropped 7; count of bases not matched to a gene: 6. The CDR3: CASSSPPGGGYTF. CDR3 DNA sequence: TGTGCCAGCAGTTCCCCACCAGGGGGTGGCTACACCTTC.

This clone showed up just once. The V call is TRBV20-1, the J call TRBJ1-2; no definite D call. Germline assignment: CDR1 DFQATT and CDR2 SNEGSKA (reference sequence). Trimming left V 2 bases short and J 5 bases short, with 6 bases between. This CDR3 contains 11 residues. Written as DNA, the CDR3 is TGCAGTGCTAGACCGGAGTATGGCTACACCTTC. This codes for CSARPEYGYTF.

CDR3 loop: CASSLWRSLDGNTIYF. As DNA, the CDR3 is TGTGCCAGCAGTTTATGGAGGAGCTTGGATGGAAACACCATATATTTT. The chain employs TRBV28 and TRBJ1-3, with D hard to call. V lost 0 bases and J lost 3, with 12 bases in between. Germline lookup yields CDR1 MDHEN and CDR2 SYDVKM. The CDR3 consists of 16 residues.

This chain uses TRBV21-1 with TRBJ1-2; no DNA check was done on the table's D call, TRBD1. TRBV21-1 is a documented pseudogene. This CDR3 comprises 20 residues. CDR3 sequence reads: CASSSPSRLWGTGKNYGYTF. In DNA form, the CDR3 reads TGTGCCAGCAGCTCCCCCTCTCGCCTTTGGGGGACAGGGAAAAACTATGGCTACACCTTC.

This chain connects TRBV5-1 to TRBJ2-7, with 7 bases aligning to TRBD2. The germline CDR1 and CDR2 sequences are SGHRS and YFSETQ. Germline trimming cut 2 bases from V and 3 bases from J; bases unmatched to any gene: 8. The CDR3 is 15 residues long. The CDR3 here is CASSLGAGSGYEQYF. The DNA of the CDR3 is TGCGCCAGCAGCTTAGGAGCGGGGAGCGGCTACGAGCAGTACTTC.

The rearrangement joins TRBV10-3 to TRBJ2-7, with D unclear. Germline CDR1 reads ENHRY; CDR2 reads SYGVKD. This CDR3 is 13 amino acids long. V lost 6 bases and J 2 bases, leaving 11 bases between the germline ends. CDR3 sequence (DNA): TGTGCCATCAGCCCTGGGCCTACCTACGAGCAGTACGTC. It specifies CAISPGPTYEQYV.

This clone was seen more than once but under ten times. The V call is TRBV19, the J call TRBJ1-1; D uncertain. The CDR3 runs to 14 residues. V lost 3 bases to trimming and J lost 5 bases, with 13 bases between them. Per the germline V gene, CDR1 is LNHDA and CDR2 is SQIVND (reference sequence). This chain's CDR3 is CASSIKQTGTEAFF. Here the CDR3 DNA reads TGTGCCAGTAGTATCAAACAGACGGGAACTGAAGCTTTCTTT.

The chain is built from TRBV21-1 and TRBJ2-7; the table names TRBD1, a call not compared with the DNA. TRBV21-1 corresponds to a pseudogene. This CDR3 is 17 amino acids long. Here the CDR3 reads CASSLKLRQGAIYEQYV. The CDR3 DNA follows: TGTGCCAGCAGCCTAAAGTTGAGACAGGGGGCAATATACGAGCAGTACGTC.

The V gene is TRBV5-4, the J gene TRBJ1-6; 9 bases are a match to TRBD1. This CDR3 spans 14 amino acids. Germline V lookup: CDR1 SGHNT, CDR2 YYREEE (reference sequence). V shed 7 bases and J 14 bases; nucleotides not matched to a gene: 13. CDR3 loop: CASGTQGAGFTLHF. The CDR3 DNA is TGTGCCAGCGGGACACAGGGGGCAGGGTTCACCCTCCACTTT.

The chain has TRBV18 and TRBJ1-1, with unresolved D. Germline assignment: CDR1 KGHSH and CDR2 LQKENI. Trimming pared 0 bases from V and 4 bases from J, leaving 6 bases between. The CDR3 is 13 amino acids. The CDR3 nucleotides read TGTGCCAGCTCACCACCAGGGAGCACTGAAGCTTTCTTT. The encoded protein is CASSPPGSTEAFF. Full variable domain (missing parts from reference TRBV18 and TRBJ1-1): NAGVMQNPRHLVRRRGQEARLRCSPMKGHSHVYWYRQLPEEGLKFMVYLQKENIIDESGMPKERFSAEFPKEGPSILRIQQVVRGDSAAYFCASSPPGSTEAFFGQGTRLTVV.